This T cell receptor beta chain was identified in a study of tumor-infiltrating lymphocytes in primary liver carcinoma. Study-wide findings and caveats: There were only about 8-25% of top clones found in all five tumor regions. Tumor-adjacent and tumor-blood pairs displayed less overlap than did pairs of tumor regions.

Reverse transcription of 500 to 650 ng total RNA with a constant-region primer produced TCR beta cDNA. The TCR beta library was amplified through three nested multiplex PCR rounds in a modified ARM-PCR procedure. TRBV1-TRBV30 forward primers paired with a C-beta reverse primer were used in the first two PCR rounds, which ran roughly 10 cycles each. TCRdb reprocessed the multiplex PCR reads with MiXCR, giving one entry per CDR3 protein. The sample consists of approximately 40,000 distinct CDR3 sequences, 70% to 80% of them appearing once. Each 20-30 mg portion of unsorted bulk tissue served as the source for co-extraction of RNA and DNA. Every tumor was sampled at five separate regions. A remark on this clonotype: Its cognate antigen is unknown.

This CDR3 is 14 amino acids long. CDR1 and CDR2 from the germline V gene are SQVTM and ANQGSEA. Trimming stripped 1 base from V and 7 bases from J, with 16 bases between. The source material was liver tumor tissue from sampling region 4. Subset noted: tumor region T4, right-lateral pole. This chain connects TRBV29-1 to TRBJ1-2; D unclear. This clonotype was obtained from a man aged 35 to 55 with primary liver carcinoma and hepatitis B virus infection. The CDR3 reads CSVEVYGPGSGYTF. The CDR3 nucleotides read TGCAGCGTTGAAGTCTACGGACCCGGTAGTGGCTACACCTTC.